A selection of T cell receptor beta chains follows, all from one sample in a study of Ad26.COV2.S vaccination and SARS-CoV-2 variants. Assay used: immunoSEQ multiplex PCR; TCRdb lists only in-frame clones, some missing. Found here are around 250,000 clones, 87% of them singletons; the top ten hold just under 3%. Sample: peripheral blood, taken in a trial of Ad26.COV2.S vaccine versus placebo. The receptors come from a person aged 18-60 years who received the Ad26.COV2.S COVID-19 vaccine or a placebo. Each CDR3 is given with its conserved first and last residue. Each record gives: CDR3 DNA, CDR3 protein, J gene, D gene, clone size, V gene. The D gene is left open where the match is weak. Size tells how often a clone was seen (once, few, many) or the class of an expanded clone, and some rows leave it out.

CDR3 DNA: TGTGCCAGCAGGCCGGACAGGGCGACACAAGAGACCCAGTACTTC; CDR3 protein: CASRPDRATQETQYF; J gene: TRBJ2-5; D gene: TRBD1; clone size: once; V gene: TRBV7-9
CDR3 DNA: TGCGCCAGCAGCCACAGCGGGGGTAGCACAGATACGCAGTATTTT; CDR3 protein: CASSHSGGSTDTQYF; J gene: TRBJ2-3; D gene: TRBD2; clone size: -; V gene: TRBV4-3
CDR3 DNA: TGCGCCAGCAGCCTAGACGGAATCCAAGAGACCCAGTACTTC; CDR3 protein: CASSLDGIQETQYF; J gene: TRBJ2-5; D gene: -; clone size: -; V gene: TRBV5-1
CDR3 DNA: TGTGCCAGTAAAAGGGAGGAGGGGGGAAGACGCTACACCTTC; CDR3 protein: CASKREEGGRRYTF; J gene: TRBJ1-2; D gene: -; clone size: -; V gene: TRBV19
CDR3 DNA: TGTGCCAGCTGTAGGACCGCCCAAGAGACCCAGTACTTC; CDR3 protein: CASCRTAQETQYF; J gene: TRBJ2-5; D gene: -; clone size: few; V gene: TRBV7-2
CDR3 DNA: TGTGCCAGCAGCCCGGACAGGGAAAAACTGTTTTTT; CDR3 protein: CASSPDREKLFF; J gene: TRBJ1-4; D gene: TRBD1; clone size: once; V gene: TRBV14
CDR3 DNA: TGTGCCAGCAGCCTCCTGACACTAGCGGGTGTTTACAATGAGCAGTTCTTC; CDR3 protein: CASSLLTLAGVYNEQFF; J gene: TRBJ2-1; D gene: TRBD2; clone size: -; V gene: TRBV5-4
CDR3 DNA: TGTGCCAGCAGTGAATCCCTAGCGGGCATCACAGATACGCAGTATTTT; CDR3 protein: CASSESLAGITDTQYF; J gene: TRBJ2-3; D gene: TRBD2; clone size: -; V gene: TRBV6-1
CDR3 DNA: TGTGCCAGCAGCTCCGGGCAGGGGAAAGGGACAGATACGCAGTATTTT; CDR3 protein: CASSSGQGKGTDTQYF; J gene: TRBJ2-3; D gene: -; clone size: -; V gene: TRBV5-4
CDR3 DNA: TGTGGAGCTAGCGGGGGCTACGAGCAGTACTTC; CDR3 protein: CGASGGYEQYF; J gene: TRBJ2-7; D gene: TRBD2; clone size: -; V gene: TRBV30
CDR3 DNA: TGTGCCAGCGCAAACAGATACAATGAGCAGTTCTTC; CDR3 protein: CASANRYNEQFF; J gene: TRBJ2-1; D gene: -; clone size: -; V gene: TRBV6-5
CDR3 DNA: TGTGCCACCAGCAGAGGGGACTCGACGGGTGACCAGTACTTC; CDR3 protein: CATSRGDSTGDQYF; J gene: TRBJ2-5; D gene: -; clone size: -; V gene: TRBV15
CDR3 DNA: TGTGCCAGCAGCCCGAGCCTGATGACAGATACGCAGTATTTT; CDR3 protein: CASSPSLMTDTQYF; J gene: TRBJ2-3; D gene: -; clone size: once; V gene: TRBV7-6
CDR3 DNA: TGTGCCAGCACCATGGGGGAAACCTATGGCTACACCTTC; CDR3 protein: CASTMGETYGYTF; J gene: TRBJ1-2; D gene: -; clone size: -; V gene: TRBV2
CDR3 DNA: TGTGCCAGTAAGGCTAGCGGCATCACAGATACGCAGTATTTT; CDR3 protein: CASKASGITDTQYF; J gene: TRBJ2-3; D gene: TRBD2; clone size: -; V gene: TRBV19
CDR3 DNA: TGTGCCAGCAGCTTGATGGGGACAGGCTCAAATGAGCAGTTCTTC; CDR3 protein: CASSLMGTGSNEQFF; J gene: TRBJ2-1; D gene: TRBD1; clone size: -; V gene: TRBV5-6
CDR3 DNA: TGTGCCAGTAAACCCCCTCATTCACCCCTCCACTTT; CDR3 protein: CASKPPHSPLHF; J gene: TRBJ1-6; D gene: -; clone size: -; V gene: TRBV19
CDR3 DNA: TGTGCCAGCAGTGAATCGGGGTGGGGAAACACCATATATTTT; CDR3 protein: CASSESGWGNTIYF; J gene: TRBJ1-3; D gene: -; clone size: -; V gene: TRBV6-1
CDR3 DNA: TGTGCCAGCAGTTATATTGGAGAGACCCAGTACTTC; CDR3 protein: CASSYIGETQYF; J gene: TRBJ2-5; D gene: -; clone size: -; V gene: TRBV6-6
CDR3 DNA: TGCGCCAGCAGCTGGGACAGGGTACGGAGGAACACCGGGGAGCTGTTTTTT; CDR3 protein: CASSWDRVRRNTGELFF; J gene: TRBJ2-2; D gene: TRBD1; clone size: once; V gene: TRBV5-1
CDR3 DNA: TGTGCCAGCAGCTTAGGGGGGGGGCGGCCCCAGCATTTT; CDR3 protein: CASSLGGGRPQHF; J gene: TRBJ1-5; D gene: -; clone size: -; V gene: TRBV7-2
CDR3 DNA: TGTGCCAGCAGTCCGGGGGAGCATACCACCGGGGAGCTGTTTTTT; CDR3 protein: CASSPGEHTTGELFF; J gene: TRBJ2-2; D gene: -; clone size: -; V gene: TRBV6-4
CDR3 DNA: TGTGCCACCGGTGGGGACAGGGGATACAATGAGCAGTTCTTC; CDR3 protein: CATGGDRGYNEQFF; J gene: TRBJ2-1; D gene: TRBD1; clone size: -; V gene: TRBV24-1
CDR3 DNA: TGTGCCAGCACTTGGACTAGCGGGGGGGATGAGCAGTTCTTC; CDR3 protein: CASTWTSGGDEQFF; J gene: TRBJ2-1; D gene: TRBD2; clone size: -; V gene: TRBV6-5
CDR3 DNA: TGTGCCAGTAGTATTGGGAGCGGGGGAGCGCTTGGGGAGACCCAGTACTTC; CDR3 protein: CASSIGSGGALGETQYF; J gene: TRBJ2-5; D gene: TRBD2; clone size: -; V gene: TRBV19
CDR3 DNA: TGCAGCGTCGGAGGTGGCAGGAGGAACACTGAAGCTTTCTTT; CDR3 protein: CSVGGGRRNTEAFF; J gene: TRBJ1-1; D gene: -; clone size: -; V gene: TRBV29-1
CDR3 DNA: TGTGCCAGTAGTCCCGGGACAGGGCGAAACATTCAGTACTTC; CDR3 protein: CASSPGTGRNIQYF; J gene: TRBJ2-4; D gene: TRBD1; clone size: -; V gene: TRBV19
CDR3 DNA: TGCGCCAGCAGCTTGGACTCCGGGCATGGGAATGAGCAGTTCTTC; CDR3 protein: CASSLDSGHGNEQFF; J gene: TRBJ2-1; D gene: -; clone size: -; V gene: TRBV5-1
CDR3 DNA: TGTGCCAGCAGCCCAGGGACGAACACCGGGGAGCTGTTTTTT; CDR3 protein: CASSPGTNTGELFF; J gene: TRBJ2-2; D gene: -; clone size: -; V gene: TRBV27
CDR3 DNA: TGTGCCAGCACAACGCGGGACGGCTTATATGGCTACACCTTC; CDR3 protein: CASTTRDGLYGYTF; J gene: TRBJ1-2; D gene: -; clone size: once; V gene: TRBV6-5
CDR3 DNA: TGTGCCAGCAGCTTATCGGGATTAGATACGCAGTATTTT; CDR3 protein: CASSLSGLDTQYF; J gene: TRBJ2-3; D gene: -; clone size: -; V gene: TRBV7-2
CDR3 DNA: TGTGCTAGTGGTACCCCAGGGGATTTGAATTTGGGCGAGCAGTACTTC; CDR3 protein: CASGTPGDLNLGEQYF; J gene: TRBJ2-7; D gene: -; clone size: few; V gene: TRBV12-5
CDR3 DNA: TGCGCCAGCAGCCAAGACGCGAACATACGCTCCTACAATGAGCAGTTCTTC; CDR3 protein: CASSQDANIRSYNEQFF; J gene: TRBJ2-1; D gene: -; clone size: -; V gene: TRBV4-1
CDR3 DNA: TGTGCCGGAAGGACAGCGCGAGGGGCTGAAGCTTTCTTT; CDR3 protein: CAGRTARGAEAFF; J gene: TRBJ1-1; D gene: -; clone size: -; V gene: TRBV2
CDR3 DNA: TGTGCCAGCAACCCCGACAGGGTTAGCTCCTACGAGCAGTACTTC; CDR3 protein: CASNPDRVSSYEQYF; J gene: TRBJ2-7; D gene: TRBD1; clone size: -; V gene: TRBV5-6
CDR3 DNA: TGCAGTGCTAGTTCCCCCGGGACAGGGTTGGTGCAGCCCCAGCATTTT; CDR3 protein: CSASSPGTGLVQPQHF; J gene: TRBJ1-5; D gene: TRBD1; clone size: -; V gene: TRBV20-1
CDR3 DNA: TGTGCCAGCAGTCAACGTGATGGCTACACCTTC; CDR3 protein: CASSQRDGYTF; J gene: TRBJ1-2; D gene: -; clone size: -; V gene: TRBV12-3/TRBV12-4
CDR3 DNA: TGTGCCAGCAGCTTAGCGCAACTAGCGGGAGGGAGCACAGATACGCAGTATTTT; CDR3 protein: CASSLAQLAGGSTDTQYF; J gene: TRBJ2-3; D gene: TRBD2; clone size: -; V gene: TRBV7-2
CDR3 DNA: TGCGCCAGCAGCTTGGACAATTTGAACACTGAAGCTTTCTTT; CDR3 protein: CASSLDNLNTEAFF; J gene: TRBJ1-1; D gene: -; clone size: -; V gene: TRBV5-1
CDR3 DNA: TGTGCCAGCAGTTACTCGAGCGGGTCACATCAGCCCCAGCATTTT; CDR3 protein: CASSYSSGSHQPQHF; J gene: TRBJ1-5; D gene: -; clone size: -; V gene: TRBV6-2/TRBV6-3
CDR3 DNA: TGTGCCATCAGTGAGTCCCTCGCCCCCCTCCACTTT; CDR3 protein: CAISESLAPLHF; J gene: TRBJ1-6; D gene: -; clone size: -; V gene: TRBV10-3
CDR3 DNA: TGCGCCAGCAGCCAGGTGACACCCATGAACACTGAAGCTTTCTTT; CDR3 protein: CASSQVTPMNTEAFF; J gene: TRBJ1-1; D gene: -; clone size: few; V gene: TRBV4-1
CDR3 DNA: TGTGCCAGCAGCTTAGCGGGATCTCTTTTGGAGACCCAGTACTTC; CDR3 protein: CASSLAGSLLETQYF; J gene: TRBJ2-5; D gene: -; clone size: -; V gene: TRBV7-3
CDR3 DNA: TGTGCCAGCACGTACTCTGGGGCCAACGTCCTGACTTTC; CDR3 protein: CASTYSGANVLTF; J gene: TRBJ2-6; D gene: -; clone size: -; V gene: TRBV27
CDR3 DNA: TGTGCCTGGAGTCAAGGACTAGCGGGAGAGAACAATGAGCAGTTCTTC; CDR3 protein: CAWSQGLAGENNEQFF; J gene: TRBJ2-1; D gene: TRBD2; clone size: -; V gene: TRBV30
CDR3 DNA: TGTGCCAGCAGTCTAAAACAGGCAGGGAACACTGAAGCTTTCTTT; CDR3 protein: CASSLKQAGNTEAFF; J gene: TRBJ1-1; D gene: -; clone size: few; V gene: TRBV3-1/TRBV3-2
CDR3 DNA: TGTGCCAGCTCGCTGAACAGGGGTCAGTATGGCTACACCTTC; CDR3 protein: CASSLNRGQYGYTF; J gene: TRBJ1-2; D gene: TRBD1; clone size: -; V gene: TRBV18
CDR3 DNA: TGTGCCAGCAGTTACCCCTCCTCGGGGCTAGCGTTCAATGAGCAGTTCTTC; CDR3 protein: CASSYPSSGLAFNEQFF; J gene: TRBJ2-1; D gene: -; clone size: -; V gene: TRBV6-2/TRBV6-3
CDR3 DNA: TGTGCTAGCAGCATGCGGGAGAGGGAGGCTTTCTTT; CDR3 protein: CASSMREREAFF; J gene: TRBJ1-1; D gene: -; clone size: once; V gene: TRBV21-1
CDR3 DNA: TGTGCCAGCAGCTTAGGTCTAGGGGCAGGGCGAGGAGAGCAGTACTTC; CDR3 protein: CASSLGLGAGRGEQYF; J gene: TRBJ2-7; D gene: -; clone size: -; V gene: TRBV7-9
CDR3 DNA: TGTGCCAGCAGCTCCCGGCGTCTCGGGACGGCCCAAGAGACCCAGTACTTC; CDR3 protein: CASSSRRLGTAQETQYF; J gene: TRBJ2-5; D gene: -; clone size: -; V gene: TRBV7-9